This TCR beta chain is from a study of cytomegalovirus exposure and HLA in healthy donors. The PCR employed 60 Vbeta primers together with 13 Jbeta primers. The data were produced by immunoSEQ multiplex PCR, yet TCRdb's version contains in-frame clones alone and is incomplete. The table includes 200,000 or so clones, roughly 77% detected once. Regarding the study as a whole: It emerged from a later analysis that several of the most significant clusters appeared to be linked to common viral pathogens.

This clone came up a few times. Its cognate antigen is unknown. Germline CDR1 KGHSH, CDR2 LQKENI. The CDR3 consists of 15 residues. Losses at the gene ends were 0 bases for V and 7 bases for J; bases not matched to a gene: 6. This clonotype originated in a male donor in good health and CMV-seropositive. Sequencing was carried out using PBMCs. This chain links TRBV18 with TRBJ1-3; 7 bases map to TRBD1. The CDR3 coding sequence is TGTGCCAGCTCACCACCGTCGCAGGGGGTCAACACCATATATTTT. Translating gives CASSPPSQGVNTIYF.